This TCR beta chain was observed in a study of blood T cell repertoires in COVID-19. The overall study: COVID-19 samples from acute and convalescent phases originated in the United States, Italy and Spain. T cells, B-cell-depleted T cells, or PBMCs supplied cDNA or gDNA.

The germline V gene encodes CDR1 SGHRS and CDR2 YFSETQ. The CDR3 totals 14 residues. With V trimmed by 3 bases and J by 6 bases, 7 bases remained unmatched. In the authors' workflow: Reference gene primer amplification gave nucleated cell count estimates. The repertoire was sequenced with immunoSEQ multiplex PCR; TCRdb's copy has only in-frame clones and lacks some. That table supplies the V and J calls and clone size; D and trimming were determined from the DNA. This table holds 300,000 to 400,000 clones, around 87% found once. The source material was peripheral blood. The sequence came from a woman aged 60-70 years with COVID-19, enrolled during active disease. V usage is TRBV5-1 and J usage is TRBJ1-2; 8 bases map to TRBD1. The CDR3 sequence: CASSSDRGGDGYTF. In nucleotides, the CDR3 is TGCGCCAGCAGCTCCGACAGGGGAGGGGATGGCTACACCTTC.